This TCR beta chain was documented in a study of technical replicates of blood from a few donors. The J segment lost 3 bases and the V segment lost 3 bases, leaving 5 bases of the junction unmatched. CDR1 is SGHVS and CDR2 is FQNEAQ in the germline V gene. This CDR3 is 15 amino acids long. Repertoires were generated with immunoSEQ multiplex PCR, while TCRdb's copy carries only in-frame clones and drops some. Altogether 75,000 to 100,000 clones are present, roughly 94% being singletons, with the ten largest covering 0.25%. The receptor's source is a human donor in good health. Source material: T cells isolated from PBMCs. The chain joins TRBV7-8 to TRBJ2-1, with TRBD2 identical over 7 bases. The CDR3 protein is CASSFGLGLYNEQFF. CDR3 bases: TGTGCCAGCAGCTTTGGACTAGGCCTCTACAATGAGCAGTTCTTC.